A single sample is the source of the 6 T cell receptor beta chains below, sequenced in a study of CD8 T cells in Susac syndrome. Random hexamers primed reverse transcription of about 0.45 to 1 ug RNA. TCRdb independently ran MiXCR on the immunoSEQ multiplex PCR reads; one entry per CDR3 protein. The profile shows some 300,000 distinct CDR3 sequences, 70% to 90% of them singletons. The sequencing input was CD8+ T cells from PBMCs. All receptors come from a human donor with multiple sclerosis.

The chain combines TRBV9 with TRBJ1-4; 7 bases line up with TRBD1. In germline, CDR1 is SGDLS, CDR2 YYNGEE. Trimming cost V 5 bases and J 0 bases; bases outside gene matches: 10. This CDR3 comprises 17 residues. CDR3 region: CASREGADPATNEKLFF. As DNA, the CDR3 is TGTGCCAGCAGGGAGGGGGCAGATCCAGCAACTAATGAAAAACTGTTTTTT.

The chain links TRBV7-4 to TRBJ2-1; D might be TRBD2 (6 bases). Germline V gene lookup returns CDR1 SGHVT and CDR2 SQSDAQ. V lost 6 bases and J lost 4, with 13 bases in between. The CDR3 is 14 residues long. The CDR3 bases are TGTGCCAGCAGTCTTAATAGCGGTTACAATGAGCAGTTCTTC. Translation: CASSLNSGYNEQFF.

The chain uses TRBV7-9 and TRBJ2-7, with TRBD2 as a possible D gene (5 bases). CDR1 is SEHNR and CDR2 is FQNEAQ in the germline V gene (reference sequence). The ends were cut back, 2 bases at V and 5 bases at J, with 16 bases in the middle. The CDR3 contains 15 residues. CDR3 region: CASSLKSGSTHEQYF. Written as DNA, the CDR3 is TGTGCCAGCAGCTTAAAATCTGGGAGTACCCACGAGCAGTACTTC.

This sequence joins TRBV25-1 and TRBJ2-5; 10 nucleotides line up with TRBD1. This CDR3 has 15 amino acids. Trimming took 1 base from V and 2 from J; bases not matched to a gene: 1. Looked up from germline, CDR1 is MGHDK and CDR2 is SYGVNS. Here the CDR3 DNA reads TGTGCCAGCAGTGAATCGGACAGGGGGCAAGAGACCCAGTACTTC. Residues: CASSESDRGQETQYF.

This chain connects TRBV7-9 to TRBJ2-7, with 9 bases aligning to TRBD2. CDR1 SEHNR and CDR2 FQNEAQ come from the germline V gene (reference sequence). Unmatched junction bases numbered 6, after V lost 5 bases and J lost 4 bases. The CDR3 totals 14 residues. The CDR3 reads CASSPLAGLYEQYF. The CDR3 DNA follows: TGTGCCAGCAGCCCCCTAGCGGGATTATACGAGCAGTACTTC. Combining the CDR3 with reference TRBV7-9 and TRBJ2-7 gives the whole variable domain DTGVSQNPRHKITKRGQNVTFRCDPISEHNRLYWYRQTLGQGPEFLTYFQNEAQLEKSRLLSDRFSAERPKGSFSTLEIQRTEQGDSAMYLCASSPLAGLYEQYFGPGTRLTVT.

V usage is TRBV28 and J usage is TRBJ2-5; TRBD1 aligns across 7 bases. The CDR3 covers 12 residues. With V trimmed by 6 bases and J by 5 bases, 3 bases remained unmatched. The germline gives CDR1 MDHEN, CDR2 SYDVKM. CDR3 region: CASSPRGETQYF. The CDR3, as DNA: TGTGCCAGCAGCCCCAGGGGGGAGACCCAGTACTTC.